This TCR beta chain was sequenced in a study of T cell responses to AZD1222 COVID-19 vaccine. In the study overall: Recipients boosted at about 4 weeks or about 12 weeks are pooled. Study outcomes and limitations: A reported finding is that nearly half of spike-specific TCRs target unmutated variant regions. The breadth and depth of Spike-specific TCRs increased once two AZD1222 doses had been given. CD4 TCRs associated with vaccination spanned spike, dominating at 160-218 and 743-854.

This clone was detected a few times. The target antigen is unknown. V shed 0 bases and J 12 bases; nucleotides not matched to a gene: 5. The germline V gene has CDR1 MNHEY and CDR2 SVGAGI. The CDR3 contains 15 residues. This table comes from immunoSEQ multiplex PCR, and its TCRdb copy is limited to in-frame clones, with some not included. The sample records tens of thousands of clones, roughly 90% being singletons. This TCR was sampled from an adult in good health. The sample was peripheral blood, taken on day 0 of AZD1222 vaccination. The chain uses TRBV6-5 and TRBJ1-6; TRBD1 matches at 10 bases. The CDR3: CASSYSGTGVEPLHF. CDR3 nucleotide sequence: TGTGCCAGCAGTTACTCCGGGACAGGGGTGGAACCCCTCCACTTT.